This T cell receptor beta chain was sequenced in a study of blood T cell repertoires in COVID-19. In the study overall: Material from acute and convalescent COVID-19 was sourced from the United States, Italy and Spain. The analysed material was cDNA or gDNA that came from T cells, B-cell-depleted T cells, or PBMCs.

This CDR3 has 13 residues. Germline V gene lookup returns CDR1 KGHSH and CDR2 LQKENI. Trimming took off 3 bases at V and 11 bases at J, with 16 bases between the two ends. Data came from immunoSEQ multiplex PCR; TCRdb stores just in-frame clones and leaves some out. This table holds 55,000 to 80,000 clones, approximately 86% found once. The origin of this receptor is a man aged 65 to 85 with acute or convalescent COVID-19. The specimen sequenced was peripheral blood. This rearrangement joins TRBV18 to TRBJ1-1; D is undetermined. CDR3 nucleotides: TGTGCCAGCTCACCGACGACGGAGACCTCGGCTTTCTTT. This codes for CASSPTTETSAFF.